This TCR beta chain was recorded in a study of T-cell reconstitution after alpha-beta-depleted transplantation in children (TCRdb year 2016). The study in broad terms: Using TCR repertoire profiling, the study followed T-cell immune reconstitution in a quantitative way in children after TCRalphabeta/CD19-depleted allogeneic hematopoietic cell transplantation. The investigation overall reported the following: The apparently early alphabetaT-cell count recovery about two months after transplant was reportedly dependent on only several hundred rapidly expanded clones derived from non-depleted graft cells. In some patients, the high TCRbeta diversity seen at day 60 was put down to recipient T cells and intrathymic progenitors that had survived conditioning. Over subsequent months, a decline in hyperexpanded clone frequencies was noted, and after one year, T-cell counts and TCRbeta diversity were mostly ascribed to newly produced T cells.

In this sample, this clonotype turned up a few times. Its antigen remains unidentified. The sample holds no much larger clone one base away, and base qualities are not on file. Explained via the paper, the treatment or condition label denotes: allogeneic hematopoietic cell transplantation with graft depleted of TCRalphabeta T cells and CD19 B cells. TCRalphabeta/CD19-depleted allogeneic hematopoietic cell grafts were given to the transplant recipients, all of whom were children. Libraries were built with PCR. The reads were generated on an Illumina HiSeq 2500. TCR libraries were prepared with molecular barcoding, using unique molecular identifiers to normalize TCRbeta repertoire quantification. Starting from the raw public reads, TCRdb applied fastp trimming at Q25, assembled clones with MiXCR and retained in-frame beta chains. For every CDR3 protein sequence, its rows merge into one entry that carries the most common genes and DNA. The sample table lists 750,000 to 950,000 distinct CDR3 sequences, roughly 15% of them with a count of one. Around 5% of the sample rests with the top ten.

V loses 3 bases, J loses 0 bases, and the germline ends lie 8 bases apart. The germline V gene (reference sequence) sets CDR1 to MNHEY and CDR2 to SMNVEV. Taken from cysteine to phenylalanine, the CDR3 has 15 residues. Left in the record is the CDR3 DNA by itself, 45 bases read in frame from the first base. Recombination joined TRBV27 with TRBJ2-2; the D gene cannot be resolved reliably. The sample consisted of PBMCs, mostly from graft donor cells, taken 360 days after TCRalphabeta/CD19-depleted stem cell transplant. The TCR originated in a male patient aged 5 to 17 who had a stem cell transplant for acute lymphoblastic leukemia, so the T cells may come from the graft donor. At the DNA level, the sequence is TGTGCCAGCAGTTTCTGGGGTTCGAACACCGGGGAGCTGTTTTTT. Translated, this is CASSFWGSNTGELFF.